These 15 T cell receptor beta chains originate from one sample sequenced in a study of human T cells and chemical hapten exposure. Documented time point: pre-sensitization, week 0. Documented treatment: therapeutic diphenylcyclopropenone sensitization with weekly scalp DPC. TCRdb fed the RACE reads into MiXCR, producing one record per CDR3 protein. The table lists 380,000 or so distinct CDR3 sequences, 5.5% of them singletons, with around 8.8% in the top ten. The input for sequencing was whole blood, taken in connection with sensitization to the hapten diphenylcyclopropenone (DPC). These receptor sequences come from a woman younger than 30 with alopecia areata. Some clones in this sample may be carry-over from other donors' samples.

The genes are TRBV28 and TRBJ1-1, with D tentatively TRBD1 (6 bases). Per germline, CDR1 MDHEN and CDR2 SYDVKM. This CDR3 has 15 residues. V was trimmed by 4 bases and J by 0 bases, leaving 12 bases between them. Here the CDR3 DNA reads TGTGCCAGCAGTTCTCTAACAGGGCTGAACACTGAAGCTTTCTTT. As protein: CASSSLTGLNTEAFF.

This clonotype was observed a few times. This sequence joins TRBV27 and TRBJ2-5, with 14 bases aligning to TRBD2. Germline values: CDR1 MNHEY, CDR2 SMNVEV (reference sequence). The trim removed 6 bases at V and 1 base at J, leaving 4 bases unmatched. The CDR3 extends over 16 amino acids. In DNA, the CDR3 is TGTGCCAGCAGGAAGACTAGCGGGGGGGTCCAAGAGACCCAGTACTTC. It is translated as CASRKTSGGVQETQYF.

This clonotype was seen many times. The chain couples TRBV12-3 or TRBV12-4 to TRBJ2-2, with D unclear. This CDR3 has 11 residues. V was pared by 6 bases and J by 8 bases, with 7 bases between. The DNA for the CDR3 is TGTGCCAGCAGCCGCTCGGGGGAGCTGTTTTTT. Its translation: CASSRSGELFF.

This clonotype has ten or more counts. The chain carries TRBV3-1 and TRBJ2-7; D might be TRBD2 (5 bases). Germline assignment: CDR1 LGHDT and CDR2 YNNKEL (reference sequence). V lost 6 bases, J lost 7 bases, and 13 bases lay in between. This CDR3 contains 12 residues. In nucleotides, the CDR3 is TGTGCCAGCAGTCTTCCCACGGGGGAGCAGTACTTC. It is translated as CASSLPTGEQYF.

In DNA form, the CDR3 reads TGCAGTGCTAGACTTTCGGGACAGTTCTATGGCTACACCTTC. Translating it yields CSARLSGQFYGYTF. The genes are TRBV20-1 and TRBJ1-2; TRBD1 agrees at 7 bases. The V segment lost 2 bases and the J segment 4 bases; nucleotides outside the gene matches: 7. Germline loops: CDR1 DFQATT, CDR2 SNEGSKA (reference sequence). The CDR3 covers 14 residues.

This clonotype was counted a few times. The rearrangement joins TRBV20-1 to TRBJ2-3; TRBD2 is a possible D gene (5 bases). V lost 2 bases to trimming and J lost 0 bases, with 12 bases between them. The length of the CDR3 is 15 residues. The V gene's germline CDR1 is DFQATT and CDR2 SNEGSKA (reference sequence). CDR3 coding DNA: TGCAGTGCTAGACGACTACCCCTTAGCACAGATACGCAGTATTTT. Its protein product is CSARRLPLSTDTQYF.

This clonotype has more than one count but fewer than ten. The rearrangement uses TRBV27 and TRBJ1-2, with D possibly being TRBD1 (5 bases). V was shortened by 5 bases and J by 8 bases, with 18 bases between the two germline ends. Germline V gives CDR1 MNHEY, CDR2 SMNVEV (reference sequence). The length of the CDR3 is 14 residues. CDR3 protein: CASSQEGLLGGYTF. The CDR3 DNA sequence: TGTGCCAGCAGTCAGGAGGGGTTATTGGGAGGCTACACCTTC.

This clonotype has a count of ten or more. This chain links TRBV7-9 with TRBJ1-4; no definite D call. Trimming stripped 4 bases from V and 11 bases from J, with 8 bases between. Germline values: CDR1 SEHNR, CDR2 FQNEAQ (reference sequence). There are 11 residues in the CDR3. DNA of the CDR3: TGTGCCAGCAGCTCCGGGGAGAAACTGTTTTTT. It yields the protein CASSSGEKLFF.

As concerns this clonotype: One end of the junction is discordant with germline, which a read error may explain. This rearrangement joins TRBV7-7 to TRBJ2-2, with D unresolved. Germline CDR1 and CDR2: SSHAT and FNYEAQ (reference sequence). The CDR3 runs to 14 residues. In DNA form, the CDR3 reads TGTGCTAGCAGCTTAGAACAGTTCACCGGGGAGCTGTTTTTT. Its translation: CASSLEQFTGELFF.

The J gene is TRBJ1-5, the V gene TRBV12-3 or TRBV12-4; the match to TRBD1 covers 7 bases. The CDR3 has 15 amino acids. V trimming: 5 bases; J trimming: 6 bases; junction bases outside the gene matches: 10. CDR3 sequence reads: CASSPPDRVGQPQHF. The CDR3 coding sequence is TGTGCCAGCAGTCCCCCCGACAGGGTGGGTCAGCCCCAGCATTTT.

The rearrangement joins TRBV9 to TRBJ2-3; D gene unclear. The CDR3 loop spans 14 amino acids. Germline CDR1 and CDR2: SGDLS and YYNGEE. V lost 5 bases to trimming and J lost 2 bases, with 12 bases between them. The CDR3 DNA reads as TGTGCCAGCAGTTTTACTTCGGACACAGATACGCAGTATTTT. This gives the protein CASSFTSDTDTQYF.

The chain links TRBV6-5 to TRBJ1-1; D might be TRBD1 (6 bases). Germline-derived CDR1 and CDR2 are MNHEY and SVGAGI. V was shortened by 0 bases and J by 1 base, with 18 bases between the two germline ends. The CDR3 extends over 18 amino acids. The CDR3 DNA sequence: TGTGCCAGCAGTTACTCCCATAAAAAACAGGGAAAGAACACTGAAGCTTTCTTT. It yields the protein CASSYSHKKQGKNTEAFF.

This clonotype turned up a few times. The chain joins TRBV2 to TRBJ2-6, with 7 bases that match TRBD2. The CDR3 loop spans 18 amino acids. With 1 base clipped from V and 2 bases from J, the junction kept 8 bases outside the gene matches. Per the germline V gene, CDR1 is SNHLY and CDR2 is FYNNEI. CDR3 coding DNA: TGTGCCAGCAGTGAAGAAGCGGGGAGCACTACTGGGGCCAACGTCCTGACTTTC. This translates into CASSEEAGSTTGANVLTF.

This clonotype was counted many times. The chain has TRBV28 and TRBJ2-5; 7 positions agree with TRBD1. With 5 bases clipped from V and 5 bases from J, the junction kept 11 bases outside the gene matches. Germline CDR1 reads MDHEN; CDR2 reads SYDVKM. This CDR3 has 15 amino acids. The CDR3 protein is CASSLPLSRGETQYF. CDR3 sequence (DNA): TGTGCCAGCAGTCTCCCCCTTTCCAGGGGGGAGACCCAGTACTTC.

There are many counts of this clonotype. The gene calls are TRBV12-3 or TRBV12-4 and TRBJ1-5; D is uncertain. This CDR3 comprises 14 residues. The V gene lost 7 bases and the J gene lost 3 bases, with 13 bases spanning the gap. The DNA for the CDR3 is TGTGCCAGCAAGCTCAACGGGGTCAATCAGCCCCAGCATTTT. Its protein is CASKLNGVNQPQHF.